This T cell receptor (beta chain) was found in a study of shared clonotypes between healthy human individuals (dated by TCRdb to the early 2020s). At the level of the whole study: The cohort comprised two women and three men aged 18 to 49 years. Between about 0.8 and 9.5 billion PBMCs per donor were obtained by leukapheresis. Per donor, three plates each were used for CD4 naive and CD4 memory, two for CD8 naive, and one for CD8 memory. To estimate repertoire size and how much clonotypes are shared between individuals, the study performed deep sequencing of blood TCR repertoires from about five healthy adults. To increase sequencing depth and limit assay-specific biases, TCR repertoire library preparation and sequencing were carried out by different laboratories using diverse techniques.

Using the deep immunoSEQ assay, TCR CDR3 regions were amplified from genomic DNA by multiplex PCR. Extracted genomic DNA from each cell subset was distributed evenly across all wells of several immunoSEQ 96-well plates, and each plate was treated as a replicate. Each replicate PCR for sorted subsets received roughly 0.2 ug genomic DNA, equal to around 32,000 T cell genomes. Purified libraries were quantified with a Qubit 3.0 fluorometer, sized on a Bioanalyzer 2100, and re-quantified with the KAPA Library Quantification kit. A separate single-read 150-cycle Illumina NextSeq 550 flow cell was used to sequence each immunoSEQ 96-well plate. Per the source publication's procedure: The immunoSEQ output contained only junctional sequences without quality scores, so filtering could not match that applied to full-length reads. Sequences were annotated with PyIR, a Python wrapper for IgBLAST v1.9, using IMGT germline references to assign V/J genes and CDR3. Reads with weak V/J assignments (E-value above 1e-6), missing CDR3, stop codons, out-of-frame junctions, or ambiguous translated residues were removed. V3J clonotypes were defined as sequences sharing the same inferred V gene, J gene, and CDR3 amino acid sequence. To compute the percentage overlap between repertoires, the number of shared unique clonotypes was divided by the size of the smaller repertoire. RTK rarefaction, the Chao1 estimator, and Recon v2.1 estimates of unobserved clonotypes were used to assess repertoire richness. For all TCRbeta clonotypes obtained by the gDNA method from four donors, generation probabilities were computed with OLGA. Imported from immuneACCESS, the table was reduced by TCRdb to in-frame sequences with V and J called. These copies leave out some clones; in studies compared against another copy, an unresolved V gene accounts for under half, and the cause of the remainder is not known. V, J and clone size were drawn from that table, and D and trimming were deduced from the DNA. This sample lists about a million clones; roughly 70% were detected once. The top ten constitute over 1.3% of the sample.

What the study reported, not specific to this receptor: Rarefaction of sorted-subset datasets indicated incomplete sequencing despite the large sequencing depth. Pairwise subsampling led to the expectation that sequencing depth would affect the degree of clonotype sharing among donors. When a few donors were compared, the shared fraction of clonotypes was about 5.2% for naive CD4, around 3.5% for naive CD8, 2.3% for memory CD4, and under 0.5% for memory CD8. Larger estimated clonotype richness was generally found for naive subsets than for memory subsets. Higher generation probabilities were observed for clonotypes shared by all four sorted-subset donors than for non-shared clonotypes. The genetic and exposure-history diversity represented was limited by the small number of donors. Sampling was restricted to blood, and TCR repertoires in tissues likely differ from the TCR repertoires found in blood.

Points on this clone: Its recognized antigen is unknown. Base qualities were left out, and no much larger clone turns up one base away.

The donors were healthy, HIV-negative adults who had no recently reported acute infections or vaccinations. All donors were Caucasian adults living in Nashville, Tennessee, USA. CD4+ T cells were enriched through magnetic negative selection, after which naive cells were positively selected on CD45RA and the remaining negative fraction served as the memory subset. After blood collection by leukapheresis, PBMCs were isolated using Ficoll-Histopaque density gradient centrifugation and then cryopreserved in the vapor phase of liquid nitrogen. Analytical flow cytometry was used to check the purity and quantity of every magnetically sorted T cell population. Genomic DNA was isolated from each sorted fraction and quantified by UV absorbance on a Nanodrop 2000c. Trimming takes 4 bases from V and 4 bases from J, and the germline ends sit 10 bases apart. CDR1 and CDR2, per the germline V gene (reference sequence), are GTSNPN and SVGIG. Inclusive of the bounding cysteine and phenylalanine, the CDR3 is 12 residues long. Just the 36-base CDR3 DNA is kept, in frame starting at base 1.

The V gene is TRBV30 and the J gene is TRBJ1-2; there is no confident call for the D gene. The TCR comes from a man aged 18 to 29 in good health. Sequenced sample: memory CD4+ T cells sorted from blood. The sample's cell subset or site label, in plain terms: CD45RA-negative fraction. The base sequence is TGTGCCTGGAACTCCGGGTTCTATGGCTACACCTTC. Its coded protein is CAWNSGFYGYTF.